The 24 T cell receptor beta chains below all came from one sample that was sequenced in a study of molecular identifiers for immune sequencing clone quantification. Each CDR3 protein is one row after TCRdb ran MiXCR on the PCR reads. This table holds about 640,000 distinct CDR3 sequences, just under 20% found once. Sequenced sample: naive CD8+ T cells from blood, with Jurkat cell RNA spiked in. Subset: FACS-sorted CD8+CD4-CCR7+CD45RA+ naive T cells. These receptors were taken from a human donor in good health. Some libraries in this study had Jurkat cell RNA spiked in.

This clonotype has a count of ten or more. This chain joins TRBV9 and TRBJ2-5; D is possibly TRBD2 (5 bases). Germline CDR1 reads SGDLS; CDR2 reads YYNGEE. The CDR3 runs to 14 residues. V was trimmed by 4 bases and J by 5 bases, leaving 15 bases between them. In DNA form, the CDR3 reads TGTGCCAGCAGCTCTAGTCGGTTAGCGGAGACCCAGTACTTC. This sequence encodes CASSSSRLAETQYF.

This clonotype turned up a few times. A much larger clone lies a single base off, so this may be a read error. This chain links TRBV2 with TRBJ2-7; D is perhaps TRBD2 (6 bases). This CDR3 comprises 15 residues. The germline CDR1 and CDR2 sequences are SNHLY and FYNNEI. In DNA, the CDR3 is TGTGCCAGCAGTGAAGAGGGACTGAGCTCCTACGAGCGGTACTTC. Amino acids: CASSEEGLSSYERYF.

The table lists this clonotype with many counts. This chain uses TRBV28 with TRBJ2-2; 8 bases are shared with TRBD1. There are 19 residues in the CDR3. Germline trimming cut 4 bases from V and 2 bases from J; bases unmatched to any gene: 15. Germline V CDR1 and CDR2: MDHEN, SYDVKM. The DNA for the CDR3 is TGTGCCAGCAGTTCAAATCGCCTAACAGGACAGGGAAACACCGGGGAGCTGTTTTTT. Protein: CASSSNRLTGQGNTGELFF.

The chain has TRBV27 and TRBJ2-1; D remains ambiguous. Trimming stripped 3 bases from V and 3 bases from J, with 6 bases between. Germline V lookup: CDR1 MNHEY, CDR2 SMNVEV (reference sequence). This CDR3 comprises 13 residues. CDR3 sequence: CASSFISYNEQFF. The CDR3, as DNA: TGTGCCAGCAGTTTCATTAGCTACAATGAGCAGTTCTTC.

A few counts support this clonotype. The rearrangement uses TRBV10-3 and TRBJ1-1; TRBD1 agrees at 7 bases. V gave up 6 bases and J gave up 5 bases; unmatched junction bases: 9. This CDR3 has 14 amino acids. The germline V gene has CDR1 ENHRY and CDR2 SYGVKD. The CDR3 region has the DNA TGTGCCATCAGCGAGGGTCAGGGGGTTACTGAAGCTTTCTTT. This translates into CAISEGQGVTEAFF.

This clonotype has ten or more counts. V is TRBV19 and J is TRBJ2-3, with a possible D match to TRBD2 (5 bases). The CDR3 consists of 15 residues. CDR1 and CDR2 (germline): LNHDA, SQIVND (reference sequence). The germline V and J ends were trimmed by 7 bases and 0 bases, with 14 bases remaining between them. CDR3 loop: CASKAEDYSTDTQYF. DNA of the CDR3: TGTGCCAGTAAGGCGGAAGACTATAGCACAGATACGCAGTATTTT.

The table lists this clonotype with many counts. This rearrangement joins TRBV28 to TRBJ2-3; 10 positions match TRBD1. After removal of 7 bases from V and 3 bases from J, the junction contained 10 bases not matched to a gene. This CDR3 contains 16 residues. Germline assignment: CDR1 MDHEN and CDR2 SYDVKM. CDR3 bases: TGTGCCAGCACTATATACGGGACAGGGGTAACAGATACGCAGTATTTT. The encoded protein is CASTIYGTGVTDTQYF.

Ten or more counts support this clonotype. The DNA of the CDR3 is TGTGCCAGCAGCCCAGTCATGGGGACTAGCGGGAGCCACGAGCAGTACTTC. It specifies CASSPVMGTSGSHEQYF. V and J are TRBV4-2 and TRBJ2-7; 14 bases agree with TRBD2. With V trimmed by 4 bases and J by 5 bases, 10 bases remained unmatched. Germline CDR1 is LGHNA and CDR2 is YNFKEQ. The CDR3 consists of 17 residues.

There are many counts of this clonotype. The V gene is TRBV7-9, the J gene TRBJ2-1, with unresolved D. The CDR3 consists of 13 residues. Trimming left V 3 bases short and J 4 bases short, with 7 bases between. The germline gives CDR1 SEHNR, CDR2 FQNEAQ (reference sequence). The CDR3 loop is CASSFGQYNEQFF. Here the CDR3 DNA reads TGTGCCAGCAGCTTCGGTCAATACAATGAGCAGTTCTTC.

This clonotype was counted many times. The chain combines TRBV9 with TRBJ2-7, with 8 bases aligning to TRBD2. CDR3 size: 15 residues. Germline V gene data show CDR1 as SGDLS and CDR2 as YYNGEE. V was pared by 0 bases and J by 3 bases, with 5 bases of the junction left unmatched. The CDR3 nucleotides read TGTGCCAGCAGCGTAGAAGGCGGGAGGAGCTACGAGCAGTACTTC. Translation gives CASSVEGGRSYEQYF. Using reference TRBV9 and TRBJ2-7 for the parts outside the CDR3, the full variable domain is DSGVTQTPKHLITATGQRVTLRCSPRSGDLSVYWYQQSLDQGLQFLIQYYNGEERAKGNILERFSAQQFPDLHSELNLSSLELGDSALYFCASSVEGGRSYEQYFGPGTRLTVT.

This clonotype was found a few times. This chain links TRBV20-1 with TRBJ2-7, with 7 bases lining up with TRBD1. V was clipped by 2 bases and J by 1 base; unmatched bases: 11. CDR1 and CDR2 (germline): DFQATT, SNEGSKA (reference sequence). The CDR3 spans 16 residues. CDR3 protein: CSARILGDSTSYEQYF. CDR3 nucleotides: TGCAGTGCTAGAATACTGGGGGACAGTACTTCCTACGAGCAGTACTTC.

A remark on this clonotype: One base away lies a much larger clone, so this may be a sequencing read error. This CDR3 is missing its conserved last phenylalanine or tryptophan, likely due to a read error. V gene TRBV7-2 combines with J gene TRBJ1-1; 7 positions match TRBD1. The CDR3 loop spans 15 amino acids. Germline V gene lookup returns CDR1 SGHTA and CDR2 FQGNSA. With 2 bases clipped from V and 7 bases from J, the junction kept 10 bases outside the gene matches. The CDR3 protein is CASSLSPQGVDEAFS. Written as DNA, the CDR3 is TGTGCCAGCAGCTTAAGCCCCCAGGGGGTTGATGAAGCTTTCTCT.

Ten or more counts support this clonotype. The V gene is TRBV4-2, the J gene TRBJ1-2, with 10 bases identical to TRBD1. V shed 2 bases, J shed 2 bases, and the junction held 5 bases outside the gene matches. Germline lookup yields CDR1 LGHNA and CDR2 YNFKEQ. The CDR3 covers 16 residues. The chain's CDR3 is CASSQPTGGSNYGYTF. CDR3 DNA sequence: TGTGCCAGCAGCCAACCGACAGGGGGCTCCAACTATGGCTACACCTTC.

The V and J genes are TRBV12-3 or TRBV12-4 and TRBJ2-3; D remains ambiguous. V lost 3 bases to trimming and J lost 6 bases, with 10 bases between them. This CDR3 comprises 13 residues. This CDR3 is CASSLDRGDTQYF. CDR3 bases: TGTGCCAGCAGTTTGGATAGAGGCGATACGCAGTATTTT.

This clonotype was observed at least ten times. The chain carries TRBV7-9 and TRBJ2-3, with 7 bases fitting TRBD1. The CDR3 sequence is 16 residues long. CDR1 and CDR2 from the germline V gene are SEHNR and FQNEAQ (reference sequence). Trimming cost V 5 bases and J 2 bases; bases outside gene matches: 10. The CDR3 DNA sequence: TGTGCCAGCAGCCCCTCGCCGGGACAGTCCACAGATACGCAGTATTTT. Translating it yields CASSPSPGQSTDTQYF. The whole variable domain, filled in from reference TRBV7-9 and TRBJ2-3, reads DTGVSQNPRHKITKRGQNVTFRCDPISEHNRLYWYRQTLGQGPEFLTYFQNEAQLEKSRLLSDRFSAERPKGSFSTLEIQRTEQGDSAMYLCASSPSPGQSTDTQYFGPGTRLTVL.

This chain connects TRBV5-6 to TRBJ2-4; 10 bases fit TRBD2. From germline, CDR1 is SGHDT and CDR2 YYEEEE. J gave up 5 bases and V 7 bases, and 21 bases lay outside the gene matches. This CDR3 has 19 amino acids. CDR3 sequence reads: CASDRRVRLAGAGENIQYF. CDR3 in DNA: TGTGCCAGCGACAGAAGGGTACGGCTAGCGGGGGCCGGAGAAAACATTCAGTACTTC.

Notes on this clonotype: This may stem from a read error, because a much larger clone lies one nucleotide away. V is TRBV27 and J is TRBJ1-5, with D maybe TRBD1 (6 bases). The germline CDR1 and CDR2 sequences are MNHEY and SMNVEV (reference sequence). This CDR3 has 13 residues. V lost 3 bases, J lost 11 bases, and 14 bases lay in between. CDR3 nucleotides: TGTGCCAGCAGTTTCGCGGGGGCGCAGTCCCAGCATTTT. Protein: CASSFAGAQSQHF.

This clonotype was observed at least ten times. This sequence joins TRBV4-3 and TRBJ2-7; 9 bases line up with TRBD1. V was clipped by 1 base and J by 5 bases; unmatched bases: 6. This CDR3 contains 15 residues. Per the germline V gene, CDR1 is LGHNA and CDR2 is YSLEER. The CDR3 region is CASSQVGTGFDEQYF. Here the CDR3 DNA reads TGCGCCAGCAGCCAAGTTGGGACAGGGTTCGACGAGCAGTACTTC.

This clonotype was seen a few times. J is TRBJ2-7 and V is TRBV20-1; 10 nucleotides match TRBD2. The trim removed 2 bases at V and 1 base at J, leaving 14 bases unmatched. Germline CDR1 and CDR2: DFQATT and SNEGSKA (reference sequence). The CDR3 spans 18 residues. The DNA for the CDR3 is TGCAGTGCTAGAAGCGGGGGGGGGGAGGGACAGCTGTCCTACGAGCAGTACTTC. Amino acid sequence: CSARSGGGEGQLSYEQYF.

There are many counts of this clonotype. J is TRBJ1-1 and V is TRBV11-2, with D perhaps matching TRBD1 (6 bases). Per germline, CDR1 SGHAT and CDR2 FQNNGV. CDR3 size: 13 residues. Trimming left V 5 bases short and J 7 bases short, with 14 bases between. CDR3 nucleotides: TGTGCCAGCAGCGTACTACAGGGAAGTGAAGCTTTCTTT. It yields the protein CASSVLQGSEAFF.

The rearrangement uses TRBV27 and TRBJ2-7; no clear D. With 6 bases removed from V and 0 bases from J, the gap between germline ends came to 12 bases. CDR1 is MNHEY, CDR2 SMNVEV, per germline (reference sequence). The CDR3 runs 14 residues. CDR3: CASSPHPASYEQYF. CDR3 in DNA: TGTGCCAGCAGCCCCCACCCCGCCTCCTACGAGCAGTACTTC.

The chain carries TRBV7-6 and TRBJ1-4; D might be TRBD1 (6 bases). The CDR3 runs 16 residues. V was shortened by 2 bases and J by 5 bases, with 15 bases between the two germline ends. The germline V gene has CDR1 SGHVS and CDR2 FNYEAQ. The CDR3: CASSLLVGQGNEKLFF. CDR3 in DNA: TGTGCCAGCAGCTTATTAGTTGGGCAGGGGAATGAAAAACTGTTTTTT.

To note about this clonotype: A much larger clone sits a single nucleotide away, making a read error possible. The CDR3 is CASSRSEYYEQYF. The CDR3 DNA reads TGTGCCAGCAGCCGATCAGAGTACTACGAGCAGTACTTC. The chain carries TRBV7-6 and TRBJ2-7; D unresolved. The CDR3 runs to 13 residues. CDR1 and CDR2 (germline): SGHVS, FNYEAQ. V lost 5 bases to trimming and J lost 3 bases, with 11 bases between them.

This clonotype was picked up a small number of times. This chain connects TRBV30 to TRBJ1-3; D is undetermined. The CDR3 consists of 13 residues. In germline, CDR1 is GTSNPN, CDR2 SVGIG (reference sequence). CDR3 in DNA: TGTGCTGCGCGCGGCGGGTCTGGAAACACCATATATTTT. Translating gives CAARGGSGNTIYF.